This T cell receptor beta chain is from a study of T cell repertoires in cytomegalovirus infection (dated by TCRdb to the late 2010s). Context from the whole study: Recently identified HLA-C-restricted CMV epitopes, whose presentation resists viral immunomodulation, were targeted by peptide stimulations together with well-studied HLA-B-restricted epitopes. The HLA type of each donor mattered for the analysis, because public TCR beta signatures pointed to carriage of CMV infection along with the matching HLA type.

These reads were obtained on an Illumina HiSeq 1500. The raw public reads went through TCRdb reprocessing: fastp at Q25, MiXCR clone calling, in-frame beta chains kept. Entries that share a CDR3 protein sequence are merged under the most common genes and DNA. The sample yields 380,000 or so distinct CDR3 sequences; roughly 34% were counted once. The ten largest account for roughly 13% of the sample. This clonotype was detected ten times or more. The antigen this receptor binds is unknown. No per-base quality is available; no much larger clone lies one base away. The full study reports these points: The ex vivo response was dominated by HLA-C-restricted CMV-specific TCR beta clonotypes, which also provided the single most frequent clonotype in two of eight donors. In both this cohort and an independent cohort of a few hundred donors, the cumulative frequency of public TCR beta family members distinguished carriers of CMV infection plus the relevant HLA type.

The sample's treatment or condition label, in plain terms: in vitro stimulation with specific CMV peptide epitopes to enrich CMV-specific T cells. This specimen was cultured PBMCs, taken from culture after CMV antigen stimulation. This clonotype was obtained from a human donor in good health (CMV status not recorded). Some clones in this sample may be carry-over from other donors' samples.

The CDR3: CASSILLASYNEQFF. In nucleotides, the sequence is TGTGCCAGCAGCATACTACTAGCTTCGTACAATGAGCAGTTCTTC. Here the chain combines TRBV7-8 and TRBJ2-1; TRBD2 could be the D gene, as 6 bases match. The CDR3, from cysteine to phenylalanine, totals 15 residues. Solely the CDR3 DNA is kept, with 45 bases framed from the first base. CDR1 and CDR2 are drawn from the germline V gene: SGHVS, FQNEAQ. Between the V and J ends, shortened by 5 bases and 4 bases respectively, the junction contains 15 bases.